The 3 T cell receptor beta chains presented below share a single source sample, sequenced in a study of T cell responses to AZD1222 COVID-19 vaccine. Repertoires were generated with immunoSEQ multiplex PCR, while TCRdb's copy carries only in-frame clones and drops some. The sample yields about 120,000 clones, roughly nine tenths seen once. Sample: peripheral blood, taken on day 0 of AZD1222 vaccination. Source of these receptors: an adult in good health.

Concerning this clone: One end of the junction fails to match germline, which may point to a read error. J is TRBJ1-4 and V is TRBV3-1 (or the pseudogene TRBV3-2), with D hard to call. Germline V gives CDR1 LGHDT, CDR2 YNNKEL (reference sequence). The CDR3 extends over 13 amino acids. The CDR3 region has the DNA TGTGCCAGCAGTCAAGTCATGGGGGAAAAACTGTTTTTT. It codes for CASSQVMGEKLFF.

The V and J genes are TRBV28 and TRBJ1-1, with no clear D. V was clipped by 5 bases and J by 1 base, with 11 bases between them. The CDR3 sequence is 14 residues long. CDR1 is MDHEN, CDR2 SYDVKM, per germline. In DNA form, the CDR3 reads TGTGCCAGCAGTCCCCTCACCCCGAACACTGAAGCTTTCTTT. It codes for CASSPLTPNTEAFF.

V and J are TRBV6-4 and TRBJ2-1; 8 nucleotides line up with TRBD1. There are 14 residues in the CDR3. V shed 6 bases, J shed 3 bases, and the junction held 4 bases outside the gene matches. Looked up from germline, CDR1 is MRHNA and CDR2 is SNTAGT. CDR3 sequence (DNA): TGTGCCAGCAGACCAGGGGGCAACTACAATGAGCAGTTCTTC. Protein: CASRPGGNYNEQFF.